What follows are 26 T cell receptor beta chains derived from one specimen sequenced in a study of cytomegalovirus exposure and HLA in healthy donors. Use of 60 Vbeta and 13 Jbeta primers characterized the PCR. Profiling relied on immunoSEQ multiplex PCR, and the TCRdb table lists in-frame clones only, not all of them. The sample includes about 110,000 clones, over 65% of them seen just once. Material: PBMCs. The receptor source for this set is a woman under 30 in good health and CMV-seronegative.

This clone was counted once. The V gene is TRBV5-1, the J gene TRBJ1-1; D gene uncertain. V lost 4 bases, J lost 0 bases, and 7 bases lay in between. Per germline, CDR1 SGHRS and CDR2 YFSETQ. The CDR3 extends over 13 amino acids. For the CDR3, the DNA is TGCGCCAGCAGCGCTCCTATGAACACTGAAGCTTTCTTT. Residues: CASSAPMNTEAFF.

The chain links TRBV5-1 to TRBJ2-2, with 7 nucleotides matching TRBD1. CDR1 SGHRS and CDR2 YFSETQ come from the germline V gene. This CDR3 region has 17 residues. V lost 1 base to trimming and J lost 6 bases; unmatched junction nucleotides: 12. CDR3 nucleotides: TGCGCCAGCAGCTTGTTCCTGACAGGGAAGGCCCCCGGGGAGCTGTTTTTT. Its translation: CASSLFLTGKAPGELFF.

The chain combines TRBV7-8 with TRBJ2-7, with D tentatively TRBD2 (5 bases). CDR1 is SGHVS and CDR2 is FQNEAQ in the germline V gene. The CDR3 extends over 16 amino acids. Trimming took off 1 base at V and 0 bases at J, with 13 bases between the two ends. CDR3 residues: CASSLGGPGTSYEQYV. The DNA for the CDR3 is TGTGCCAGCAGCTTAGGAGGGCCAGGCACCTCCTACGAGCAGTACGTC.

The rearrangement uses TRBV30 and TRBJ2-5, with a tentative D call TRBD1 (5 bases). The CDR3 runs 15 residues. Germline V lookup: CDR1 GTSNPN, CDR2 SVGIG (reference sequence). The V end was cut by 2 bases, the J end by 3 bases, with 16 bases between. The CDR3 region has the DNA TGTGCCTGGAGTATCACGCGGACAAGTGAAGAGACCCAGTACTTC. Protein product: CAWSITRTSEETQYF.

The chain is built from TRBV4-1 and TRBJ1-4, with D possibly matching TRBD1 (6 bases). The V end lost 3 bases, the J end lost 3 bases, and 14 bases lay between the germline ends. There are 16 residues in the CDR3. Germline CDR1 is MGHRA and CDR2 is YSYEKL. In DNA, the CDR3 is TGCGCCAGCAGCCAGGGATACAGGGCGGCTAATGAAAAACTGTTTTTT. Translation: CASSQGYRAANEKLFF.

This clone was counted once. This specimen includes other DNA sequences encoding the same CDR3. The chain uses TRBV10-3 and TRBJ2-7, with D maybe TRBD2 (6 bases). The CDR3 spans 13 residues. V was trimmed by 10 bases and J by 6 bases, leaving 19 bases between them. The germline CDR1 and CDR2 sequences are ENHRY and SYGVKD. CDR3 sequence: CATSAALLSEQYF. CDR3 nucleotides: TGTGCCACTAGCGCCGCTCTCCTTTCCGAGCAGTACTTC.

This clone showed up just a few times. This chain links TRBV28 with TRBJ1-1; a possible D gene is TRBD1 (5 bases). The CDR3 runs to 13 residues. Germline lookup yields CDR1 MDHEN and CDR2 SYDVKM. The germline V and J ends were trimmed by 5 bases and 3 bases, with 10 bases remaining between them. The CDR3 region is CASSPRGYTEAFF. The CDR3 DNA is TGTGCCAGCAGTCCCCGGGGGTACACTGAAGCTTTCTTT.

V gene TRBV6-1 combines with J gene TRBJ1-5; D is perhaps TRBD1 (5 bases). Germline V gene lookup returns CDR1 MNHNS and CDR2 SASEGT. The CDR3 loop spans 17 amino acids. V gave up 4 bases and J gave up 4 bases, with 20 bases separating them. CDR3 DNA sequence: TGTGCCAGCAGTGCCTTTAAAACGGGACGGGGGAATCAGCCCCAGCATTTT. This gives the protein CASSAFKTGRGNQPQHF.

This sequence joins TRBV11-2 and TRBJ2-7; 7 bases fit TRBD1. This CDR3 has 15 amino acids. CDR1 and CDR2 (germline): SGHAT, FQNNGV. V lost 4 bases, J lost 2 bases, and 8 bases stayed unmatched. The DNA of the CDR3 is TGTGCCAGCAGCTCCGACAGGGCATCAACCTACGAGCAGTACGTC. This encodes CASSSDRASTYEQYV.

The chain employs TRBV6-6 and TRBJ2-3, with D possibly TRBD2 on 7 matching bases. The CDR3 loop spans 15 amino acids. V was clipped by 11 bases and J by 2 bases, with 20 bases between them. Germline V gene sequence: CDR1 MNHNY, CDR2 SVGAGI (reference sequence). The CDR3 sequence: CARAGAGQFTDTQYF. In DNA, the CDR3 is TGTGCCCGCGCGGGGGCGGGGCAATTCACAGATACGCAGTATTTT.

This clone has just one count. This sequence joins TRBV5-6 and TRBJ2-1; D not certain. The CDR3 is made up of 13 amino acids. Trimming pared 5 bases from V and 11 bases from J, leaving 17 bases between. Germline CDR1 is SGHDT and CDR2 is YYEEEE. The CDR3 loop reads CASRQPPRLQQFF. The CDR3 nucleotides are TGTGCCAGCAGGCAGCCTCCACGACTCCAGCAGTTCTTC.

This chain uses TRBV27 with TRBJ2-7; 10 bases align to TRBD1. The length of the CDR3 is 14 residues. Per the germline V gene, CDR1 is MNHEY and CDR2 is SMNVEV (reference sequence). J gave up 0 bases and V 5 bases, and 1 base lay outside the gene matches. The CDR3 sequence is CASSGDRGSYEQYF. The CDR3 nucleotides read TGTGCCAGCAGTGGGGACAGGGGCTCCTACGAGCAGTACTTC.

This rearrangement joins TRBV6-1 to TRBJ2-7; D gene ambiguous. Trimming pared 8 bases from V and 0 bases from J, leaving 17 bases between. Germline V gives CDR1 MNHNS, CDR2 SASEGT. CDR3 length: 15 residues. CDR3 in amino acids: CASGRSTSSSYEQYV. As DNA, the CDR3 is TGTGCCAGCGGACGGAGTACTTCTAGCTCCTACGAGCAGTACGTC.

The chain has TRBV6-5 and TRBJ2-1; 9 bases align to TRBD2. Germline V gene data show CDR1 as MNHEY and CDR2 as SVGAGI. The CDR3 spans 15 residues. J was trimmed by 7 bases and V by 4 bases; bases with no gene match: 8. CDR3 sequence reads: CASSFGLARANEQFF. The CDR3 bases are TGTGCCAGCAGTTTTGGACTAGCGCGTGCGAATGAGCAGTTCTTC.

This clone was counted a few times. The genes are TRBV4-1 and TRBJ1-4; a possible D gene is TRBD1 (5 bases). The V and J ends lost 1 base and 8 bases respectively, with 14 bases between them. CDR1 MGHRA and CDR2 YSYEKL come from the germline V gene. The CDR3 runs 15 residues. Here the CDR3 DNA reads TGCGCCAGCAGCCAAGCAGGCCAGGGTCGGGAAAAACTGTTTTTT. Translating gives CASSQAGQGREKLFF.

V gene TRBV5-1 combines with J gene TRBJ2-1; 8 nucleotides line up with TRBD1. CDR3 length: 16 amino acids. Trimming removed 2 bases from V and 0 bases from J; junction bases left unmatched: 4. CDR1 is SGHRS and CDR2 is YFSETQ in the germline V gene. CDR3 bases: TGCGCCAGCAGCTTCCAGGGGGCGGCCTCCTACAATGAGCAGTTCTTC. As protein: CASSFQGAASYNEQFF.

This chain connects TRBV28 to TRBJ2-3, with 8 bases identical to TRBD2. The CDR3 runs 18 residues. Germline CDR1 and CDR2: MDHEN and SYDVKM. Trimming at V came to 3 bases and at J to 7 bases, leaving 18 bases not matched to a gene. The CDR3 protein is CASSFWGRRSGSKNTQYF. The CDR3, as DNA: TGTGCCAGCAGTTTTTGGGGCCGGAGGAGCGGGAGTAAGAATACGCAGTATTTT.

This clone was seen a single time. The rearrangement uses TRBV7-2 and TRBJ1-5; D is unresolved. Germline lookup yields CDR1 SGHTA and CDR2 FQGNSA. The ends were cut back, 5 bases at V and 6 bases at J, with 8 bases in the middle. This CDR3 contains 12 residues. CDR3 nucleotide sequence: TGTGCCAGCAGCCCTTCGGGTCAGCCCCAGCATTTT. It yields the protein CASSPSGQPQHF.

The chain employs TRBV5-1 and TRBJ2-7; no clear D. CDR1 and CDR2 (germline): SGHRS, YFSETQ. The ends were cut back, 3 bases at V and 0 bases at J, with 10 bases in the middle. The CDR3 covers 14 residues. The CDR3 sequence: CASSWLRSSYEQYF. The CDR3 DNA follows: TGCGCCAGCAGCTGGCTAAGGAGCTCCTACGAGCAGTACTTC.

V gene TRBV6-1 combines with J gene TRBJ2-7, with D possibly TRBD1 on 6 matching bases. Germline V gene sequence: CDR1 MNHNS, CDR2 SASEGT. Trimming left V 0 bases short and J 6 bases short, with 12 bases between. This CDR3 region has 14 residues. The CDR3 bases are TGTGCCAGCAGTGAAGCTAACAGGGAGTTCGAGCAGTACGTC. The encoded protein is CASSEANREFEQYV.

This rearrangement joins TRBV5-4 to TRBJ2-3; D perhaps matches TRBD1 (6 bases). Germline loops: CDR1 SGHNT, CDR2 YYREEE (reference sequence). This CDR3 region has 17 residues. The V and J ends lost 0 bases and 6 bases respectively, with 20 bases between them. In nucleotides, the CDR3 is TGTGCCAGCAGCTTGGGGGCCGGGACATCGGAATTGGATACGCAGTATTTT. As protein: CASSLGAGTSELDTQYF.

The V and J genes are TRBV7-9 and TRBJ2-3; D is ambiguous. Trimming stripped 2 bases from V and 6 bases from J, with 6 bases between. This CDR3 is built from 12 residues. Germline lookup yields CDR1 SEHNR and CDR2 FQNEAQ (reference sequence). The CDR3 spells CASSLNFDTQYF. The CDR3 bases are TGTGCCAGCAGCTTAAACTTTGATACGCAGTATTTT.

The chain uses TRBV11-2 and TRBJ2-4; TRBD1 matches at 11 bases. Germline loops: CDR1 SGHAT, CDR2 FQNNGV. After removal of 4 bases from V and 1 base from J, the junction contained 9 bases not matched to a gene. The length of the CDR3 is 18 residues. The CDR3 region has the DNA TGTGCCAGCAGCTCCGGGACAGGGGGTGATTGGGCCAAAAACATTCAGTACTTC. Protein: CASSSGTGGDWAKNIQYF.

The chain's CDR3 is CASRSRLYTGELFF. The CDR3 nucleotides are TGTGCCAGCAGGTCCAGACTGTACACCGGGGAGCTGTTTTTT. The genes are TRBV27 and TRBJ2-2; no definite D call. Trimming left V 6 bases short and J 3 bases short, with 11 bases between. Germline V CDR1 and CDR2: MNHEY, SMNVEV (reference sequence). This CDR3 has 14 amino acids.

This clone was counted between two and nine times. This chain joins TRBV4-2 and TRBJ1-1; TRBD1 matches at 10 bases. This CDR3 is built from 17 residues. J was trimmed by 5 bases and V by 2 bases; bases with no gene match: 11. Germline V gene lookup returns CDR1 LGHNA and CDR2 YNFKEQ. DNA for the CDR3: TGTGCCAGCAGCCAATCCCGGGACAGGGGTTCGGGGACTGAAGCTTTCTTT. It yields the protein CASSQSRDRGSGTEAFF.

The gene calls are TRBV19 and TRBJ1-1, with 10 bases identical to TRBD1. J was trimmed by 5 bases and V by 6 bases; bases with no gene match: 9. Germline V gene lookup returns CDR1 LNHDA and CDR2 SQIVND (reference sequence). The CDR3 sequence is 15 residues long. DNA of the CDR3: TGTGCCAGTAGCGCCGGGACAGGGGTAGGTACTGAAGCTTTCTTT. Amino acid sequence: CASSAGTGVGTEAFF.